A selection of T cell receptor beta chains follows, all from one sample in a study of T cells after yellow fever vaccination. TCRdb processed the 5' RACE reads anew with MiXCR; each CDR3 protein has one entry. The table shows 320,000 or so distinct CDR3 sequences, with 8.1% occurring only once. Sequences were derived from PBMCs, sampled approximately 40 days after the first yellow fever vaccination. Every receptor here comes from a man aged 18 to 29 who received the YFV17D yellow fever vaccine. Each CDR3 is given with its conserved first and last residue. A D gene is named only where the DNA matches it firmly.

v_call	j_call	d_call	cdr3_aa
TRBV5-4	TRBJ2-1	NA	CASSFGTRISNEQFF
TRBV25-1	TRBJ2-5	NA	CASSDPTRGGREETQYF
TRBV5-1	TRBJ2-5	TRBD1	CASSLFQGQGETQYF
TRBV12-3/TRBV12-4	TRBJ1-1	NA	CASSPAGGGKNTEAFF
TRBV29-1	TRBJ2-4	NA	CAGGASGAIQYF
TRBV6-5	TRBJ1-5	NA	CASSYGGGGNQPQHF
TRBV7-2	TRBJ2-4	NA	CASSFQARNIQYF
TRBV20-1	TRBJ2-3	NA	CSARAGKGTDTQYF
TRBV11-1	TRBJ2-6	TRBD1	CASSSWDRGSGANVLTF
TRBV12-3/TRBV12-4	TRBJ2-7	NA	CASSFEEGYEQYF
TRBV20-1	TRBJ2-1	TRBD2	CSAREGGDEQFF
TRBV6-1	TRBJ2-1	TRBD2	CASSINGGVIYEQFF
TRBV6-1	TRBJ1-5	NA	CASSVTAFNQPQHF
TRBV7-7	TRBJ2-2	NA	CASSVVGSGELFF
TRBV5-1	TRBJ2-3	NA	CASSPTPGVTDTQYF
TRBV10-3	TRBJ1-2	NA	CAISEYREAVTF
TRBV20-1	TRBJ2-5	TRBD2	CSATGGPETQYF
TRBV30	TRBJ1-2	NA	CAWSPRRGYTF
TRBV7-9	TRBJ2-5	NA	CASSSLPETQYF
TRBV7-3	TRBJ2-1	NA	CASSPRGGTLNEQFF
TRBV13	TRBJ2-3	TRBD2	CASGGEEDTQYF
TRBV12-3/TRBV12-4	TRBJ2-2	NA	CASSRQRNTGELFF
TRBV29-1	TRBJ2-7	NA	CSVRRWNEQYF
TRBV20-1	TRBJ2-1	TRBD1	CSARPQGHYNEQFF
TRBV20-1	TRBJ2-5	TRBD2	CSATSGGEETQYF
TRBV20-1	TRBJ2-3	NA	CSARFGSVDTQYF
TRBV7-2	TRBJ2-3	TRBD2	CASSFPGGEDTQYF
TRBV12-3/TRBV12-4	TRBJ2-7	TRBD2	CASSLTSGREQYF
TRBV30	TRBJ1-1	NA	CAWSENGEAFF
TRBV27	TRBJ1-3	NA	CASSSRHGNTIYF
TRBV18	TRBJ1-1	TRBD1	CASSTPGQGATADGAFF
TRBV20-1	TRBJ2-5	TRBD2	CSAFSGEETQYF
TRBV20-1	TRBJ2-3	NA	CSADLADTQYF
TRBV4-3	TRBJ1-3	NA	CASSQAGARGNTIYF
TRBV6-1	TRBJ2-3	NA	CASSGWGGTDTQYF
TRBV5-5	TRBJ2-7	NA	CASSYHRAQGRFVYEQYF
TRBV15	TRBJ2-5	TRBD2	CAIGLAGETQYF
TRBV9	TRBJ1-3	NA	CASSAPGVSGNTIYF
TRBV6-2/TRBV6-3	TRBJ1-2	NA	CASSYLGDSNYGYTF
TRBV5-5	TRBJ1-2	NA	CASSFEPGVDYGYTF
TRBV4-1	TRBJ2-1	NA	CASSHSDREQFF
TRBV10-3	TRBJ2-7	NA	CAISEESLRWLSYEQYF
TRBV6-6	TRBJ1-5	NA	CASTGFDNQPQHF
TRBV7-7	TRBJ2-7	NA	CASSPSRGAGEQYF
TRBV15	TRBJ1-5	NA	CATSRVGGGRLASNQPQHF
TRBV7-8	TRBJ2-7	TRBD2	CASSPTGLAYEQYF
TRBV20-1	TRBJ2-4	NA	CSAGGLAKNIQYF
TRBV7-2	TRBJ2-4	TRBD2	CASSLNTGGDIQYF
TRBV5-1	TRBJ1-6	TRBD1	CASSLVGGWPLHF
TRBV20-1	TRBJ1-1	NA	CSARTGTNTEAFF
TRBV6-2/TRBV6-3	TRBJ2-7	NA	CASSYVYEQYF
TRBV7-2	TRBJ1-2	NA	CASSLSQTANYGYTF
TRBV30	TRBJ2-6	NA	CAWSRLPPTGTNVLTF
TRBV6-2/TRBV6-3	TRBJ2-4	NA	CASSPLDRAGQYF
TRBV7-6	TRBJ2-1	NA	CASSKGTINEQFF